Below, one T cell receptor (beta chain) is given with its context. This sample is part of a study of blood T cell repertoires in COVID-19. The CDR3 is made up of 15 amino acids. Germline V CDR1 and CDR2: KGHDR, SFDVKD. Trimming removed 3 bases from V and 0 bases from J; junction bases left unmatched: 2. Original analysis: Nucleated cell counts were estimated from reference gene primer amplification. Assay: immunoSEQ multiplex PCR; the TCRdb copy retains only in-frame clones and omits some. V, J and clone size derive from that table, while D and trimming were established from the DNA sequence. The data contain over 200,000 clones, approximately 90% of them singletons.

Sequenced input: peripheral blood. The sequence came from an elderly man with acute or convalescent COVID-19. This chain uses TRBV24-1 with TRBJ2-5; 8 bases map to TRBD1. DNA for the CDR3: TGTGCCACCAGTGATACAGGGGGAGACCAAGAGACCCAGTACTTC. Protein sequence: CATSDTGGDQETQYF.